This entry concerns a single T cell receptor beta chain. Its antigen is undetermined. The sample belongs to a study of CD8 T cells in cerebrospinal fluid in Alzheimer's disease. Background on the study: Plate-based nested PCR sequencing and droplet-based sequencing measured CSF T cell clonal expansion. Study observations and caveats: Versus healthy subjects, Alzheimer's patients more often had clones of at least 3%.

With the 10x single-cell sequencing reads reprocessed, TCRdb shows one record per CDR3 protein and no DNA. The sample holds over a thousand distinct CDR3 sequences. What was sequenced was cerebrospinal fluid. The TCR sequence derives from a human donor with mild cognitive impairment.

The CDR3: CATSEFGGEKLFF. J is TRBJ1-4 and V is TRBV15; TCRdb's D call, TRBD1, is unchecked because there is no DNA. CDR1 is LNHNV, CDR2 YYDKDF, per germline (reference sequence). The CDR3 spans 13 residues.